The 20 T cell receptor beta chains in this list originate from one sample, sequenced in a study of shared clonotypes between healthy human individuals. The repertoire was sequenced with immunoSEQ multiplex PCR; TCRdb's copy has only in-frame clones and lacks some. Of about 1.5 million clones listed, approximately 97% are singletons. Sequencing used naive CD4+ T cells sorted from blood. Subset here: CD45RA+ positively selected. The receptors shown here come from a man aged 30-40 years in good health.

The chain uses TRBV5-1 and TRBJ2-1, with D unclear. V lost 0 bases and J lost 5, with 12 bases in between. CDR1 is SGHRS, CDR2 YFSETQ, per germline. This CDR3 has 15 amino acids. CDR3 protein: CASSLGPATNNEQFF. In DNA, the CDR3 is TGCGCCAGCAGCTTGGGGCCCGCTACCAACAATGAGCAGTTCTTC.

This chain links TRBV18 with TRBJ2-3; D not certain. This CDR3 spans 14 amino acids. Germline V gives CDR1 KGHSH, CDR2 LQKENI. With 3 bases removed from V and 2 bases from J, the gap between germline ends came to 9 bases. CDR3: CASSPTANTDTQYF. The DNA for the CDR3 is TGTGCCAGCTCACCGACGGCCAACACAGATACGCAGTATTTT.

The CDR3 loop is CSVDLKDRGVYGYTF. DNA of the CDR3: TGCAGCGTTGACCTGAAAGACAGGGGCGTCTATGGCTACACCTTC. This chain links TRBV29-1 with TRBJ1-2; TRBD1 agrees at 8 bases. Germline V gene sequence: CDR1 SQVTM, CDR2 ANQGSEA. The junction had 10 bases not matched to a gene; V was cut back by 3 bases and J by 4 bases. This CDR3 contains 15 residues.

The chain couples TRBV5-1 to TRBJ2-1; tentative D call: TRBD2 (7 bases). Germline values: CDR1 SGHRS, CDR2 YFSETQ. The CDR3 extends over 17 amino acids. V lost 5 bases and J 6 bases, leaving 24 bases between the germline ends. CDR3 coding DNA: TGCGCCAGCAGATCCTCCTCTTGGGAGGGAGGGGGCAATGAGCAGTTCTTC. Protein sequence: CASRSSSWEGGGNEQFF.

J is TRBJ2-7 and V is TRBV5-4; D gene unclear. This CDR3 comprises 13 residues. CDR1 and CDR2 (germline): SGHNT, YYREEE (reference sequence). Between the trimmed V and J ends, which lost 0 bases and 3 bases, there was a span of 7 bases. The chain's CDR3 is CASSLVQSYEQYF. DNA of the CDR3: TGTGCCAGCAGCTTGGTCCAGAGCTACGAGCAGTACTTC.

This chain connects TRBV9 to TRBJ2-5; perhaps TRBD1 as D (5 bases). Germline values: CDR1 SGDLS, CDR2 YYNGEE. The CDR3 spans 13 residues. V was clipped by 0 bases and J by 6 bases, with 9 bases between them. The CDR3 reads CASSVAGSQTQYF. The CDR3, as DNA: TGTGCCAGCAGCGTAGCAGGGTCACAGACCCAGTACTTC.

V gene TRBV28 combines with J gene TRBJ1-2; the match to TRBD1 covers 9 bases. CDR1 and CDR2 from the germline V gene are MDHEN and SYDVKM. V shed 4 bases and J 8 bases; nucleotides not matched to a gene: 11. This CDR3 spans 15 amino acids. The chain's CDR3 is CASSSMGQGVGGYTF. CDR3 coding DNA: TGTGCCAGCAGTTCAATGGGACAGGGAGTTGGAGGCTACACCTTC.

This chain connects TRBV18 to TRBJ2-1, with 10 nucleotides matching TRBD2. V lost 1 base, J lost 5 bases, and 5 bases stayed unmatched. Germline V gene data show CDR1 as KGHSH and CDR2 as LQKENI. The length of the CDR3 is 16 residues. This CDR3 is CASSPLTSGINNEQFF. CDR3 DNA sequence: TGTGCCAGCTCACCACTTACTAGCGGGATTAACAATGAGCAGTTCTTC.

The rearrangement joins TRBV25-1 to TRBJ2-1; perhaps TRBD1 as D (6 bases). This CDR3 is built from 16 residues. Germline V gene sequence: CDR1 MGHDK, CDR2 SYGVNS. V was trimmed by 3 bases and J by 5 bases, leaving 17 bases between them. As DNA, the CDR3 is TGTGCCAGCAGTGATACGGACCTCGGACAGCACAATGAGCAGTTCTTC. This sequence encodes CASSDTDLGQHNEQFF. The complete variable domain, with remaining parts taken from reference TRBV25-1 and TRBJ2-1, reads EADIYQTPRYLVIGTGKKITLECSQTMGHDKMYWYQQDPGMELHLIHYSYGVNSTEKGDLSSESTVSRIRTEHFPLTLESARPSHTSQYLCASSDTDLGQHNEQFFGPGTRLTVL.

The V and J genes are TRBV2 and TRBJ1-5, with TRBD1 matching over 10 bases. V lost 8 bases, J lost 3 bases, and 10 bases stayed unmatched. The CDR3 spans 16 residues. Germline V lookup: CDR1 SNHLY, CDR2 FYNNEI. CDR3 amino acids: CASGSGTGDSNQPQHF. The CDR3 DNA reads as TGTGCCAGCGGATCCGGGACAGGGGATTCCAATCAGCCCCAGCATTTT.

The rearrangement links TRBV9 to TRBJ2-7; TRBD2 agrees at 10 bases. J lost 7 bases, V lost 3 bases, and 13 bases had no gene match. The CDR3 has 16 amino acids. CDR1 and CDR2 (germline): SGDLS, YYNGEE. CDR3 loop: CASSASSTNSGREQYF. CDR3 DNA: TGTGCCAGCAGCGCGTCCTCAACTAATAGCGGGAGGGAGCAGTACTTC.

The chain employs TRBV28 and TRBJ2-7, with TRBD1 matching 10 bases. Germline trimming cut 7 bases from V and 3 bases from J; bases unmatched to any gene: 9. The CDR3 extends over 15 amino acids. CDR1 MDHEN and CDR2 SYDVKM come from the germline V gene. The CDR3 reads CASITPGQGNYEQYF. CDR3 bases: TGTGCCAGCATCACTCCGGGACAGGGGAACTACGAGCAGTACTTC. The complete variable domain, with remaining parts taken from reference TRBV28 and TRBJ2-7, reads DVKVTQSSRYLVKRTGEKVFLECVQDMDHENMFWYRQDPGLGLRLIYFSYDVKMKEKGDIPEGYSVSREKKERFSLILESASTNQTSMYLCASITPGQGNYEQYFGPGTRLTVT.

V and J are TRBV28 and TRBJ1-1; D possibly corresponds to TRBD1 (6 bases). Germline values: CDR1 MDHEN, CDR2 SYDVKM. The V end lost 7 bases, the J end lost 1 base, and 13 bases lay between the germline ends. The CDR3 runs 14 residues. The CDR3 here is CASTWDTKNTEAFF. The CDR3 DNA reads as TGTGCCAGCACTTGGGACACTAAGAACACTGAAGCTTTCTTT.

CDR3 coding DNA: TGCGCCAGCAGCCAAGCGATCGGGGGCTATGGCTACACCTTC. Translated: CASSQAIGGYGYTF. The chain recombines TRBV4-1 with TRBJ1-2; weak D call: TRBD1 (5 bases). The germline V gene encodes CDR1 MGHRA and CDR2 YSYEKL. Trimming took off 1 base at V and 4 bases at J, with 10 bases between the two ends. CDR3 length: 14 amino acids.

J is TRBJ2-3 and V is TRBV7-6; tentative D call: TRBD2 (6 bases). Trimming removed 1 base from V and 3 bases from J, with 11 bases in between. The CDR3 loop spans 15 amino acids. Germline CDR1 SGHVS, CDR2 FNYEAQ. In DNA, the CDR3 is TGTGCCAGCAGCTTAGGGGAGGCCGGGACAGATACGCAGTATTTT. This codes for CASSLGEAGTDTQYF.

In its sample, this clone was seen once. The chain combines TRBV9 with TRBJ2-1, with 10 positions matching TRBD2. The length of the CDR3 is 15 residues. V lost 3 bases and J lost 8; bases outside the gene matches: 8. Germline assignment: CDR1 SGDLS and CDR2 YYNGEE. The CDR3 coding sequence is TGTGCCAGCAGCGGCCAGCGGGAGGGAGGCTATGAGCAGTTCTTC. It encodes CASSGQREGGYEQFF. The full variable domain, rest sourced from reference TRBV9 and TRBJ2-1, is DSGVTQTPKHLITATGQRVTLRCSPRSGDLSVYWYQQSLDQGLQFLIQYYNGEERAKGNILERFSAQQFPDLHSELNLSSLELGDSALYFCASSGQREGGYEQFFGPGTRLTVL.

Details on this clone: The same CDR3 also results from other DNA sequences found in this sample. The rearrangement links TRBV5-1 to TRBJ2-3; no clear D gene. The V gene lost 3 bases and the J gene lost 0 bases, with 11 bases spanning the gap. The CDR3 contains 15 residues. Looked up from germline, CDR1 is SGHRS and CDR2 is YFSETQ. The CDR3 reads CASSSRGASTDTQYF. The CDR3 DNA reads TGCGCCAGCAGCTCGCGCGGAGCTAGCACAGATACGCAGTATTTT.

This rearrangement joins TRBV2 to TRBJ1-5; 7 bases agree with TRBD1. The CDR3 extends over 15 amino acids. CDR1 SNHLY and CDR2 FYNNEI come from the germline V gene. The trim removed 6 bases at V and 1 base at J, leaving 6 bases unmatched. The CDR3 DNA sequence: TGTGCCAGCAGCCGGGACAGCCCGAGCAATCAGCCCCAGCATTTT. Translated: CASSRDSPSNQPQHF.

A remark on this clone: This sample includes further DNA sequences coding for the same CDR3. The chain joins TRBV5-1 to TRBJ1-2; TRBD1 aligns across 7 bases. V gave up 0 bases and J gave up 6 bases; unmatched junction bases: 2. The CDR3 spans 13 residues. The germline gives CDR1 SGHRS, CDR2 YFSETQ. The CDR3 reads CASSLGQGDGYTF. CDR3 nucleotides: TGCGCCAGCAGCTTGGGGCAGGGGGATGGCTACACCTTC. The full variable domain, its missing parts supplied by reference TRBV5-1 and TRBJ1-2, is KAGVTQTPRYLIKTRGQQVTLSCSPISGHRSVSWYQQTPGQGLQFLFEYFSETQRNKGNFPGRFSGRQFSNSRSEMNVSTLELGDSALYLCASSLGQGDGYTFGSGTRLTVV.

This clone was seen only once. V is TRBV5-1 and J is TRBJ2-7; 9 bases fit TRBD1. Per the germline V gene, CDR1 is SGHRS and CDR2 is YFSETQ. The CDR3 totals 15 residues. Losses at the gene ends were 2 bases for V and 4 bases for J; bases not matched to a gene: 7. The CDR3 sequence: CASSFTGTGPYEQYF. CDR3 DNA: TGCGCCAGCAGCTTTACCGGGACAGGGCCTTACGAGCAGTACTTC.